A single sample is the source of the 4 T cell receptor beta chains below, sequenced in a study of shared clonotypes between healthy human individuals. Using immunoSEQ multiplex PCR, the repertoire was profiled, and TCRdb retains in-frame clones only, with some absent. Of 2 million to 2.5 million clones in the sample, almost 96% were seen once. Sequences were obtained from naive CD4+ T cells sorted from blood. Subset denoted: CD45RA+ positively selected. These receptors all stem from a man younger than 30 in good health.

This rearrangement joins TRBV2 to TRBJ1-6; a possible D gene is TRBD1 (6 bases). This CDR3 contains 13 residues. Trimming removed 7 bases at V and 10 bases at J, with 14 bases between. Germline V CDR1 and CDR2: SNHLY, FYNNEI. The DNA for the CDR3 is TGTGCCAGCACCCCGGACAGAAAGTCACCCCTCCACTTT. Residues: CASTPDRKSPLHF.

The V gene is TRBV4-3, the J gene TRBJ2-1, with no clear D. Germline V lookup: CDR1 LGHNA, CDR2 YSLEER. The ends were cut back, 1 base at V and 4 bases at J, with 14 bases in the middle. The CDR3 totals 16 residues. The CDR3 coding sequence is TGCGCCAGCAGCCAAGGGTGGGCAGACATTTACAATGAGCAGTTCTTC. It yields the protein CASSQGWADIYNEQFF.

The chain recombines TRBV7-3 with TRBJ2-2; D is uncertain. In germline, CDR1 is SGHTA, CDR2 FQGTGA. V was clipped by 5 bases and J by 3 bases, with 10 bases between them. The CDR3 is made up of 14 amino acids. The CDR3: CASSNHKDTGELFF. The CDR3, as DNA: TGTGCCAGCAGCAACCACAAGGACACCGGGGAGCTGTTTTTT. Based on the CDR3 plus reference TRBV7-3 and TRBJ2-2, the full variable domain is GAGVSQTPSNKVTEKGKYVELRCDPISGHTALYWYRQSLGQGPEFLIYFQGTGAADDSGLPNDRFFAVRPEGSVSTLKIQRTERGDSAVYLCASSNHKDTGELFFGEGSRLTVL.

The V and J genes are TRBV6-5 and TRBJ1-6, with D possibly being TRBD1 (5 bases). Germline V gives CDR1 MNHEY, CDR2 SVGAGI. The V end was cut by 0 bases, the J end by 16 bases, with 13 bases between. The CDR3 extends over 13 amino acids. CDR3 loop: CASSYSRDQTLHF. The CDR3 DNA reads TGTGCCAGCAGTTACTCGAGGGACCAGACTCTCCACTTT.